Following are 26 T cell receptor beta chains from one sample sequenced in a study of breast tumors, draining lymph nodes, adjacent tissues. Samples came from axillary lymph nodes draining the breast cancer. TCRdb ran MiXCR on the multiplex PCR reads and lists one entry per CDR3 protein. The sample lists about 200,000 distinct CDR3 sequences, 30% to 40% occurring once. Sequences were obtained from axillary lymph node tissue. All receptors come from a female donor with breast cancer. Some clones in this sample may be carry-over from other donors' samples.

This clonotype was found many times. The rearrangement links TRBV2 to TRBJ2-2; maybe TRBD2 (6 bases). The length of the CDR3 is 14 residues. V lost 6 bases, J lost 4 bases, and 12 bases lay in between. Germline CDR1 reads SNHLY; CDR2 reads FYNNEI. The CDR3 spells CASSPWTTTGELFF. CDR3 bases: TGTGCCAGCAGCCCCTGGACTACCACCGGGGAGCTGTTTTTT.

At least ten counts were recorded for this clonotype. The chain links TRBV2 to TRBJ2-4; D unclear. The germline CDR1 and CDR2 sequences are SNHLY and FYNNEI. The CDR3 contains 11 residues. Trimming cost V 3 bases and J 10 bases, with 7 bases left between them. This chain's CDR3 is CASSEVEIQYF. In DNA form, the CDR3 reads TGTGCCAGCAGTGAGGTTGAAATTCAGTACTTC.

In its sample, this clonotype was seen many times. V gene TRBV10-3 combines with J gene TRBJ2-3; TRBD2 aligns across 9 bases. Germline loops: CDR1 ENHRY, CDR2 SYGVKD. The CDR3 is 13 amino acids. V was pared by 7 bases and J by 1 base, with 0 bases of the junction left unmatched. CDR3 DNA sequence: TGTGCCATCAAGCGGGAGGGCACAGATACGCAGTATTTT. Translated, it gives CAIKREGTDTQYF.

The V gene is TRBV29-1, the J gene TRBJ2-7; 13 bases are shared with TRBD2. The CDR3 loop spans 16 amino acids. Per the germline V gene, CDR1 is SQVTM and CDR2 is ANQGSEA. J gave up 7 bases and V 3 bases, and 12 bases lay outside the gene matches. CDR3 protein: CSVDPYQTSGRREQYF. CDR3 bases: TGCAGCGTTGACCCTTACCAGACTAGCGGGAGGAGAGAGCAGTACTTC.

With respect to this clonotype: A read error may produce the germline difference seen at one junction end. The chain recombines TRBV7-6 with TRBJ1-4; D may be TRBD1 (6 bases). Germline V gives CDR1 SGHVS, CDR2 FNYEAQ. The CDR3 covers 15 residues. In DNA form, the CDR3 reads TGTGCCAGCAGCTTCTCTACGGACAGAGTGGAGAAACTGCTTTTT. Translation: CASSFSTDRVEKLLF.

In the case of this clonotype: Germline is not matched at one junction end, which may reflect a read error. The rearrangement uses TRBV7-7 and TRBJ2-5; a weak D match, TRBD1 (6 bases). The CDR3 extends over 15 amino acids. The germline CDR1 and CDR2 sequences are SSHAT and FNYEAQ (reference sequence). Here the CDR3 DNA reads TGTGCTAGCAGCTCCGAAGGGACAAGACAAGAGACCCAGTACTTC. This sequence encodes CASSSEGTRQETQYF.

Details on this clonotype: This clone may be a read error of a much larger clone one base away. This chain joins TRBV6-5 and TRBJ2-1; 12 nucleotides match TRBD2. Unmatched junction bases numbered 4, after V lost 6 bases and J lost 10 bases. The CDR3 loop spans 13 amino acids. The germline gives CDR1 MNHEY, CDR2 SVGAGI. The DNA of the CDR3 is TGTGCCAGCAGGCCTAGCGGGAGGGGGGAGCAGTTCTTC. Its translation: CASRPSGRGEQFF.

This clonotype was counted at least ten times. The chain uses TRBV3-1 and TRBJ2-1, with 7 bases that match TRBD2. The CDR3 extends over 13 amino acids. The J segment lost 9 bases and the V segment lost 4 bases, leaving 6 bases of the junction unmatched. Germline V CDR1 and CDR2: LGHDT, YNNKEL (reference sequence). The CDR3 region has the DNA TGTGCCAGCAGCCGAAAGGGCGGGAGTGAGCAGTTCTTC. It is translated as CASSRKGGSEQFF.

V is TRBV19 and J is TRBJ1-2; no clear D gene. The CDR3 has 14 amino acids. The germline CDR1 and CDR2 sequences are LNHDA and SQIVND (reference sequence). V lost 5 bases, J lost 5 bases, and 15 bases lay in between. Written as DNA, the CDR3 is TGTGCCAGTAGTGCCAACACAGAAAGATATGGCTACACCTTC. This sequence encodes CASSANTERYGYTF. Filled out from reference TRBV19 and TRBJ1-2, the complete variable domain reads DGGITQSPKYLFRKEGQNVTLSCEQNLNHDAMYWYRQDPGQGLRLIYYSQIVNDFQKGDIAEGYSVSREKKESFPLTVTSAQKNPTAFYLCASSANTERYGYTFGSGTRLTVV.

This clonotype showed up many times. This CDR3 reads CSAKDPFGDTQYF. The CDR3 bases are TGCAGTGCTAAAGATCCTTTTGGGGATACGCAGTATTTT. This chain joins TRBV20-1 and TRBJ2-3; D is uncertain. The CDR3 loop spans 13 amino acids. Trimming removed 4 bases from V and 6 bases from J, with 14 bases in between. Germline CDR1 reads DFQATT; CDR2 reads SNEGSKA (reference sequence).

The chain recombines TRBV20-1 with TRBJ1-6, with a possible D match to TRBD1 (6 bases). V was clipped by 0 bases and J by 6 bases, with 12 bases between them. The CDR3 covers 15 residues. CDR1 is DFQATT, CDR2 SNEGSKA, per germline (reference sequence). CDR3 bases: TGCAGTGCTAGAGATGGGGGGCTCGTTAATTCACCCCTCCACTTT. Residues: CSARDGGLVNSPLHF.

There are many counts of this clonotype. The CDR3 region has the DNA TGTGCCAGCAGTTACTCCGGGACCCGCACTAATGAAAAACTGTTTTTT. This translates into CASSYSGTRTNEKLFF. The chain couples TRBV6-5 to TRBJ1-4; perhaps TRBD1 as D (5 bases). V gave up 0 bases and J gave up 2 bases, with 10 bases separating them. The CDR3 is 16 amino acids. Germline V CDR1 and CDR2: MNHEY, SVGAGI.

There are many counts of this clonotype. The chain joins TRBV4-2 to TRBJ2-1; 16 bases are shared with TRBD2. This CDR3 is built from 17 residues. CDR1 and CDR2 from the germline V gene are LGHNA and YNFKEQ. With 4 bases clipped from V and 7 bases from J, the junction kept 7 bases outside the gene matches. The chain's CDR3 is CASSPGGLAGGQNEQFF. CDR3 DNA sequence: TGTGCCAGCAGCCCAGGGGGACTAGCGGGGGGGCAGAATGAGCAGTTCTTC.

This clonotype was observed at least ten times. The chain has TRBV7-9 and TRBJ2-7; 7 nucleotides line up with TRBD1. The germline V gene encodes CDR1 SEHNR and CDR2 FQNEAQ (reference sequence). V shed 1 base, J shed 0 bases, and the junction held 9 bases outside the gene matches. This CDR3 contains 17 residues. The CDR3 DNA reads TGTGCCAGCAGCTTAGAAGGAGGCAGGGGGACCTCCTACGAGCAGTACTTC. It specifies CASSLEGGRGTSYEQYF.

This clonotype was recorded many times. The chain couples TRBV6-6 to TRBJ1-6; D is ambiguous. Germline-derived CDR1 and CDR2 are MNHNY and SVGAGI (reference sequence). The CDR3 contains 14 residues. V gave up 0 bases and J gave up 10 bases, with 10 bases separating them. The CDR3 DNA is TGTGCCAGCAGTTACTCGGTAGAGAGATCACCCCTCCACTTT. Its translation is CASSYSVERSPLHF.

As concerns this clonotype: A read error may account for a junction end that differs from germline. This sequence joins TRBV6-2 or TRBV6-3 and TRBJ1-2, with 9 bases that match TRBD1. Germline loops: CDR1 MNHEY, CDR2 SVGEGT. The CDR3 length is 17 residues. The CDR3 here is CASSHSIGTGSHYGYTF. The DNA of the CDR3 is TGTGCCAGCAGTCACTCGATTGGGACAGGGAGTCACTATGGCTACACCTTC.

This clonotype was counted ten times or more. J is TRBJ1-3 and V is TRBV4-1; D might be TRBD1 (5 bases). V gave up 0 bases and J gave up 6 bases, with 15 bases separating them. Germline V gives CDR1 MGHRA, CDR2 YSYEKL. This CDR3 has 16 residues. CDR3 sequence: CASSQDQRQSLNTIYF. As DNA, the CDR3 is TGCGCCAGCAGCCAAGATCAGAGACAGTCTTTAAACACCATATATTTT.

This clonotype appeared many times. V is TRBV5-1 and J is TRBJ2-1; a weak D match, TRBD1 (6 bases). This CDR3 is built from 16 residues. CDR1 is SGHRS and CDR2 is YFSETQ in the germline V gene. V was pared by 4 bases and J by 0 bases, with 14 bases between. The CDR3 sequence is CASSVQGLSSYNEQFF. CDR3 DNA sequence: TGCGCCAGCAGCGTCCAGGGGCTGAGCTCCTACAATGAGCAGTTCTTC.

Many counts were recorded for this clonotype. The chain combines TRBV19 with TRBJ2-7; the D gene is possibly TRBD1 (5 bases). CDR3 size: 15 residues. Trimming took 2 bases from V and 4 from J, leaving 15 bases between them. Per germline, CDR1 LNHDA and CDR2 SQIVND (reference sequence). Written as DNA, the CDR3 is TGTGCCAGTAGTATAAGAAGGGGAATGGGGTACGAGCAGTACTTC. Translated, it gives CASSIRRGMGYEQYF.

This clonotype was seen once. A clone one base away is much larger, so this may be a read error. This sequence joins TRBV11-2 and TRBJ2-1, with a possible D match to TRBD2 (6 bases). Trimming cost V 1 base and J 7 bases, with 14 bases left between them. The CDR3 is made up of 15 amino acids. Germline V lookup: CDR1 SGHAT, CDR2 FQNNGV. The CDR3 spells CASSLGAGGKNEQFF. The CDR3 nucleotides are TGTGCCAGCAGCTTAGGAGCTGGCGGGAAAAATGAGCAGTTCTTC. The whole variable domain, remainder taken from reference TRBV11-2 and TRBJ2-1, is EAGVAQSPRYKIIEKRQSVAFWCNPISGHATLYWYQQILGQGPKLLIQFQNNGVVDDSQLPKDRFSAERLKGVDSTLKIQPAKLEDSAVYLCASSLGAGGKNEQFFGPGTRLTVL.

This clonotype has only a few counts. This could be a read error, since a much larger clone is one nucleotide away. The rearrangement uses TRBV5-4 and TRBJ2-5; no definite D call. Trimming removed 0 bases from V and 4 bases from J, with 7 bases in between. This CDR3 is built from 13 residues. Per the germline V gene, CDR1 is SGHNT and CDR2 is YYREEE (reference sequence). Written as DNA, the CDR3 is TGTGCCAGCAGCTTGGGGTCGGCAGAGACCCAGTACTTC. Protein product: CASSLGSAETQYF.

The V and J genes are TRBV7-8 and TRBJ1-6; maybe TRBD1 (5 bases). Trimming took off 5 bases at V and 9 bases at J, with 17 bases between the two ends. CDR1 SGHVS and CDR2 FQNEAQ come from the germline V gene. CDR3 length equals 15 residues. As DNA, the CDR3 is TGTGCCAGCAGCCCACGTTGGGGCGGGGTTTCACCCCTCCACTTT. It yields the protein CASSPRWGGVSPLHF.

This clonotype was recorded many times. The chain uses TRBV20-1 and TRBJ2-7; 7 bases line up with TRBD2. The J segment lost 3 bases and the V segment lost 3 bases, leaving 11 bases of the junction unmatched. The CDR3 spans 15 residues. The V gene's germline CDR1 is DFQATT and CDR2 SNEGSKA (reference sequence). The CDR3 spells CSASGRLTRLYEQYF. The CDR3 bases are TGCAGTGCTAGCGGGAGGCTGACTCGACTCTACGAGCAGTACTTC.

This chain uses TRBV18 with TRBJ2-2; 7 bases are shared with TRBD1. Germline CDR1 reads KGHSH; CDR2 reads LQKENI. V lost 3 bases, J lost 1 base, and 2 bases stayed unmatched. This CDR3 region has 15 residues. The CDR3 protein is CASSPGTENTGELFF. The DNA of the CDR3 is TGTGCCAGCTCACCGGGGACAGAGAACACCGGGGAGCTGTTTTTT.

This rearrangement joins TRBV9 to TRBJ1-5, with unresolved D. Germline CDR1 reads SGDLS; CDR2 reads YYNGEE. This CDR3 region has 13 residues. The ends were cut back, 0 bases at V and 14 bases at J, with 15 bases in the middle. The CDR3 is CASSVGRESYEHF. DNA for the CDR3: TGTGCCAGCAGCGTAGGACGGGAAAGCTACGAGCATTTT.

This clonotype was found many times. Here the CDR3 reads CSARDTASGSFYNEQFF. The CDR3 DNA is TGCAGTGCTAGAGATACGGCTAGCGGGAGTTTCTACAATGAGCAGTTCTTC. The V call is TRBV20-1, the J call TRBJ2-1; 10 bases line up with TRBD2. J was trimmed by 3 bases and V by 0 bases; bases with no gene match: 8. This CDR3 region has 17 residues. Germline assignment: CDR1 DFQATT and CDR2 SNEGSKA (reference sequence).